This TCR beta chain was obtained from a study of CD8 T cells in ankylosing spondylitis. Overall study results and limits: Seemingly characteristic of ankylosing spondylitis blood was a TCR beta motif consisting of several highly homologous variants.

Trimming took off 5 bases at V and 0 bases at J, with 13 bases between the two ends. The CDR3 covers 15 residues. Germline V gene lookup returns CDR1 SGHAT and CDR2 FQNNGV. Molecular-barcoded quantitative 5'-RACE produced these TCR beta libraries. TCRdb ran MiXCR on the 5' RACE reads and lists one entry per CDR3 protein. The sample shows 350,000 to 400,000 distinct CDR3 sequences, about 20% of them seen only once. Regarding this clonotype: Its antigen is not identified.

This receptor was identified in a male donor with ankylosing spondylitis or in good health (not recorded which). This chain links TRBV11-2 with TRBJ1-1; unclear D gene. The sequenced sample consisted of blood, either unsorted or a sorted T cell fraction (not recorded which). The CDR3 region has the DNA TGTGCCAGCAGCCCCGCCCGGAGAATGAACACTGAAGCTTTCTTT. Translating it yields CASSPARRMNTEAFF.